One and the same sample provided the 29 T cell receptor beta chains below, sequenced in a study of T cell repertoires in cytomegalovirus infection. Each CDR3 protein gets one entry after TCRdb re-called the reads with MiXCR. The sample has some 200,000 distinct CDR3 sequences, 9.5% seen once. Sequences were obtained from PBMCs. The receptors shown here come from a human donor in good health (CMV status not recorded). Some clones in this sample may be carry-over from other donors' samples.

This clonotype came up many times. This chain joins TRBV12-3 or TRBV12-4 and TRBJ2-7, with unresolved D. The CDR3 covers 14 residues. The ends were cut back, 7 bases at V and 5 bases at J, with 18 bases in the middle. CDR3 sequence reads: CASNYGGARNEQYF. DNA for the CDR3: TGTGCCAGCAACTATGGCGGTGCTAGGAACGAGCAGTACTTC.

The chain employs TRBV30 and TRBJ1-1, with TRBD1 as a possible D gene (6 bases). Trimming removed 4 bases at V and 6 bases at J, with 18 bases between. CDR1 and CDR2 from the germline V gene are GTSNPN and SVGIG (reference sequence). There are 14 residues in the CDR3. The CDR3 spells CAWTGQMGTAEAFF. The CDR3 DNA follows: TGTGCCTGGACTGGACAGATGGGAACCGCTGAAGCTTTCTTT. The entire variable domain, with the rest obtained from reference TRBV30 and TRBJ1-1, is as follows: SQTIHQWPATLVQPVGSPLSLECTVEGTSNPNLYWYRQAAGRGLQLLFYSVGIGQISSEVPQNLSASRPQDRQFILSSKKLLLSDSGFYLCAWTGQMGTAEAFFGQGTRLTVV.

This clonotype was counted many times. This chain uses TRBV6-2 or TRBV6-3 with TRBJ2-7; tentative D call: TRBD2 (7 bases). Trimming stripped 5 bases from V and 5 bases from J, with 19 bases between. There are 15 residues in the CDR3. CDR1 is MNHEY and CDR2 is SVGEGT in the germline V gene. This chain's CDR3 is CASSDRTRGDDEQYF. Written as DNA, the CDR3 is TGTGCCAGCAGTGATCGGACTAGGGGGGACGACGAGCAGTACTTC.

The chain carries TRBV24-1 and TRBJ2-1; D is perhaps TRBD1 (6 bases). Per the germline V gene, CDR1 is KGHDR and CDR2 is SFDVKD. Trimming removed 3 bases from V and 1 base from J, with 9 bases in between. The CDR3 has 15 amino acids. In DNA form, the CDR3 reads TGTGCCACCAGTGATACAACAGGGTCCTACAATGAGCAGTTCTTC. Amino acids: CATSDTTGSYNEQFF.

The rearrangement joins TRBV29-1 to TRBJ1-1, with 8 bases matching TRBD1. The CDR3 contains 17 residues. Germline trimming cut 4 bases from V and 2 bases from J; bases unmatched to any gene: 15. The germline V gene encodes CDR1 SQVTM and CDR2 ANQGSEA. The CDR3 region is CSVVRGFGQGLNTEAFF. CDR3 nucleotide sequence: TGCAGCGTTGTCAGAGGATTCGGACAGGGTCTTAACACTGAAGCTTTCTTT.

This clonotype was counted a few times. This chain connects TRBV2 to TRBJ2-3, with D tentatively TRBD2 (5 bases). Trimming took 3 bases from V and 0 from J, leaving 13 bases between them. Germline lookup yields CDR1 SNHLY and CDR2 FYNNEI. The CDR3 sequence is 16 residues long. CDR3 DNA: TGTGCCAGCAGTGACTTACTAGACATTAGCACAGATACGCAGTATTTT. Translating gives CASSDLLDISTDTQYF.

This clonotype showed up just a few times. The CDR3 here is CASSLGLAGGADGYTF. CDR3 DNA sequence: TGTGCCAGCAGCTTAGGATTAGCTGGGGGGGCGGATGGCTACACCTTC. The chain recombines TRBV7-2 with TRBJ1-2; TRBD1 is a possible D gene (6 bases). Germline lookup yields CDR1 SGHTA and CDR2 FQGNSA. V was shortened by 1 base and J by 6 bases, with 18 bases between the two germline ends. The CDR3 contains 16 residues.

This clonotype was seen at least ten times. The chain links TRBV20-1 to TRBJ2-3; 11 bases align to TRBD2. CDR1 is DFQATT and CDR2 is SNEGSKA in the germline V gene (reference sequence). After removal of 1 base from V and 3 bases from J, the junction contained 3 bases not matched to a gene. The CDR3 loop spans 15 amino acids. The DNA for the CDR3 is TGCAGTGCTAGAGTTAGCGGGAGGGAGACAGATACGCAGTATTTT. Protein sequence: CSARVSGRETDTQYF.

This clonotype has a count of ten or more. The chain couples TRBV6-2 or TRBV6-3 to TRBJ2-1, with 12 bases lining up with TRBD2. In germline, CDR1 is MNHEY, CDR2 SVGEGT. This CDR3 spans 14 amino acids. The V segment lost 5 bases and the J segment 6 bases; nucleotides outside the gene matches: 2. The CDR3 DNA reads TGTGCCAGCAGTCCTAGCGGGGGGGGCAATGAGCAGTTCTTC. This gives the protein CASSPSGGGNEQFF.

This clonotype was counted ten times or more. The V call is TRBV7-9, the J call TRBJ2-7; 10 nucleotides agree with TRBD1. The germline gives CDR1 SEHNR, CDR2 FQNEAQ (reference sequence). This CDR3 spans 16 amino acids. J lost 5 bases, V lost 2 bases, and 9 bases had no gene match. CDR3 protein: CASSLFRGQGKDEQYF. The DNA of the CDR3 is TGTGCCAGCAGCTTATTCCGGGGACAGGGGAAGGACGAGCAGTACTTC.

The CDR3 sequence is CASLGRNTGELFF. CDR3 nucleotides: TGTGCCAGCCTCGGAAGGAACACCGGGGAGCTGTTTTTT. The gene calls are TRBV28 and TRBJ2-2, with D hard to call. Trimming pared 8 bases from V and 1 base from J, leaving 8 bases between. The CDR3 loop spans 13 amino acids. Germline CDR1 and CDR2: MDHEN and SYDVKM. The complete variable domain, with remaining parts taken from reference TRBV28 and TRBJ2-2, reads DVKVTQSSRYLVKRTGEKVFLECVQDMDHENMFWYRQDPGLGLRLIYFSYDVKMKEKGDIPEGYSVSREKKERFSLILESASTNQTSMYLCASLGRNTGELFFGEGSRLTVL.

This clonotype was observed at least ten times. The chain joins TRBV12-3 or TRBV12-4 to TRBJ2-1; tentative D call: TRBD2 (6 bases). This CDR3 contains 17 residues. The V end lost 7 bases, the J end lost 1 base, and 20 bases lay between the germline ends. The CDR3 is CASKWGPPGGSYNEQFF. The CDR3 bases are TGTGCCAGCAAATGGGGTCCCCCCGGGGGTTCCTACAATGAGCAGTTCTTC.

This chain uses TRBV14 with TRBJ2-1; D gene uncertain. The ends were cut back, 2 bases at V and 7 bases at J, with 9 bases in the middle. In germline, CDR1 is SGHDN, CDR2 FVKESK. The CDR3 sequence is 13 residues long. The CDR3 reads CASSQLLKNEQFF. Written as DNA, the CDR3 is TGTGCCAGCAGCCAACTATTGAAAAATGAGCAGTTCTTC. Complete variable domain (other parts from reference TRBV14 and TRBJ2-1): EAGVTQFPSHSVIEKGQTVTLRCDPISGHDNLYWYRRVMGKEIKFLLHFVKESKQDESGMPNNRFLAERTGGTYSTLKVQPAELEDSGVYFCASSQLLKNEQFFGPGTRLTVL.

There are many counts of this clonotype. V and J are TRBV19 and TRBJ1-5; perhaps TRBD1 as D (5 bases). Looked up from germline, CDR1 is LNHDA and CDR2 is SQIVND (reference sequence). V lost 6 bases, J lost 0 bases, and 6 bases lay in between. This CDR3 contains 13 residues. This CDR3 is CASSTGSNQPQHF. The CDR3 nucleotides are TGTGCCAGTAGCACAGGTAGCAATCAGCCCCAGCATTTT.

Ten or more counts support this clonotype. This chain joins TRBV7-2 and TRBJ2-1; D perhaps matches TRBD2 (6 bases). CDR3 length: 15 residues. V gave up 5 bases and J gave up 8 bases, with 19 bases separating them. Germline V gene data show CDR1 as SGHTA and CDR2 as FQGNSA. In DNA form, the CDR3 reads TGTGCCAGCAGCCCCAGGCAGGGAGGATTCCATGAGCAGTTCTTC. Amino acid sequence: CASSPRQGGFHEQFF.

The CDR3 DNA reads as TGTGCCAGCAGCCCACGACTAGCGGCGAACACCGGGGAGCTGTTTTTT. Protein: CASSPRLAANTGELFF. This chain connects TRBV5-4 to TRBJ2-2; TRBD2 matches at 9 bases. The V and J ends lost 4 bases and 0 bases, in that order; junction bases with no gene match: 4. The CDR3 length is 16 residues. The germline V gene encodes CDR1 SGHNT and CDR2 YYREEE (reference sequence).

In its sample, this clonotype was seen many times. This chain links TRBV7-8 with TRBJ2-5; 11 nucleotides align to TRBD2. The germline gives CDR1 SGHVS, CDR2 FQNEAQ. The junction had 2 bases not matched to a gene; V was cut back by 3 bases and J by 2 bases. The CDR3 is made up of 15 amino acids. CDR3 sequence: CASSLLAGGQETQYF. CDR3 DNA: TGTGCCAGCAGCTTGTTAGCGGGGGGGCAAGAGACCCAGTACTTC.

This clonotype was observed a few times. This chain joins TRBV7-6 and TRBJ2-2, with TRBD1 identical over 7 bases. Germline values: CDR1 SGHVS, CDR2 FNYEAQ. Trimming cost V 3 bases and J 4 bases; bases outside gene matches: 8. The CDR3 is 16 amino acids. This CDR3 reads CASSLTTGTGTGELFF. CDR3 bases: TGTGCCAGCAGCTTGACGACAGGGACGGGCACCGGGGAGCTGTTTTTT. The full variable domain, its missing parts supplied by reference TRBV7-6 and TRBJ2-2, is GAGVSQSPRYKVTKRGQDVALRCDPISGHVSLYWYRQALGQGPEFLTYFNYEAQQDKSGLPNDRFSAERPEGSISTLTIQRTEQRDSAMYRCASSLTTGTGTGELFFGEGSRLTVL.

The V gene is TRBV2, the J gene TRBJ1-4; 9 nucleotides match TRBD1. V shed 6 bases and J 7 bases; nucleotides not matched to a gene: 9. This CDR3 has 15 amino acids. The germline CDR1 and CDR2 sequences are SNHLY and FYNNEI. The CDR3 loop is CASSTIGTGSEKLFF. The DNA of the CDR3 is TGTGCCAGCAGCACCATCGGGACAGGGAGTGAAAAACTGTTTTTT.

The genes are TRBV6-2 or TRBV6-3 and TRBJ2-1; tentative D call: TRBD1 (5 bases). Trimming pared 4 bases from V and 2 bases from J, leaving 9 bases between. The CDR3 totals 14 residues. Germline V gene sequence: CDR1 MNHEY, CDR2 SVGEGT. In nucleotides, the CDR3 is TGTGCCAGCAGTTCACAGGTTACCTACAATGAGCAGTTCTTC. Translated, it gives CASSSQVTYNEQFF.

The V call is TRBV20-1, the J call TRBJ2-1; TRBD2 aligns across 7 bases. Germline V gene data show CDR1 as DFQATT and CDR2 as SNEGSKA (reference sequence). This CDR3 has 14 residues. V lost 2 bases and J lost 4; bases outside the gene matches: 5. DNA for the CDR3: TGCAGTGCTAGATCCAGCGGGGTTTACAATGAGCAGTTCTTC. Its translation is CSARSSGVYNEQFF.

The CDR3: CASSWQGAMDNQPQHF. The CDR3 nucleotides are TGTGCCAGCAGCTGGCAGGGGGCGATGGACAATCAGCCCCAGCATTTT. The rearrangement joins TRBV7-2 to TRBJ1-5; 8 nucleotides align to TRBD1. The germline V gene has CDR1 SGHTA and CDR2 FQGNSA. V lost 4 bases, J lost 3 bases, and 8 bases stayed unmatched. This CDR3 has 16 residues. Combining the CDR3 with reference TRBV7-2 and TRBJ1-5 gives the whole variable domain GAGVSQSPSNKVTEKGKDVELRCDPISGHTALYWYRQSLGQGLEFLIYFQGNSAPDKSGLPSDRFSAERTGGSVSTLTIQRTQQEDSAVYLCASSWQGAMDNQPQHFGDGTRLSIL.

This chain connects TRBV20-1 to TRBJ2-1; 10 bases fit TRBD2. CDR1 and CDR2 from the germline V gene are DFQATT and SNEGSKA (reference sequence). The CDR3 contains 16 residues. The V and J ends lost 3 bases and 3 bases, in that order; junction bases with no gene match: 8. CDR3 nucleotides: TGCAGTGCTAGCGATTCTAGCGGGAGTTTCTACAATGAGCAGTTCTTC. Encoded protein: CSASDSSGSFYNEQFF.

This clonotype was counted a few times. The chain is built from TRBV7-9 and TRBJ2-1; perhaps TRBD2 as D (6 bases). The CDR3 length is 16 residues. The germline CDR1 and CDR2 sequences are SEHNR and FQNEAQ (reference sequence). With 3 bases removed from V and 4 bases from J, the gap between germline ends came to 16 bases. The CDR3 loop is CASSFQAGLSYNEQFF. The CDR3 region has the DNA TGTGCCAGCAGCTTTCAGGCGGGACTCTCTTACAATGAGCAGTTCTTC.

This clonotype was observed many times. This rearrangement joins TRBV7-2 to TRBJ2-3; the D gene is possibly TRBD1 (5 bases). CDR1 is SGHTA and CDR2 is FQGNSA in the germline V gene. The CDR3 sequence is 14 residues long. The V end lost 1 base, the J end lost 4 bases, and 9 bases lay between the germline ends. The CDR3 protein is CASSLGGAPDTQYF. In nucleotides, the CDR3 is TGTGCCAGCAGCTTAGGTGGGGCTCCAGATACGCAGTATTTT.

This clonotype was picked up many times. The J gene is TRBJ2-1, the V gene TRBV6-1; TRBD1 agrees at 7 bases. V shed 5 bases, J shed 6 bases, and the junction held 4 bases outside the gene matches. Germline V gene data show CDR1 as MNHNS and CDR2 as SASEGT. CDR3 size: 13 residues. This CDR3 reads CASSSQGSNEQFF. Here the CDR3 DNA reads TGTGCCAGCAGTTCACAGGGGAGCAATGAGCAGTTCTTC.

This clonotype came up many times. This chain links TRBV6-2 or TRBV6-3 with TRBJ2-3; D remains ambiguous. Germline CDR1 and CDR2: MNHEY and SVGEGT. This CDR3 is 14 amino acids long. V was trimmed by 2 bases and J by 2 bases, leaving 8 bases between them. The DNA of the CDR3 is TGTGCCAGCAGTTACACAGTCCTCACAGATACGCAGTATTTT. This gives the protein CASSYTVLTDTQYF.

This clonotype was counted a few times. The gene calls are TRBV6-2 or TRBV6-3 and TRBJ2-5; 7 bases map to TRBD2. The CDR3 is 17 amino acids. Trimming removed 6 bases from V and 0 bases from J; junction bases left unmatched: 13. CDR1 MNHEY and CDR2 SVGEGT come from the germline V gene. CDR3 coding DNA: TGTGCCAGCAGGAACACCCGGGACTACTGGTACCAAGAGACCCAGTACTTC. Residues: CASRNTRDYWYQETQYF.

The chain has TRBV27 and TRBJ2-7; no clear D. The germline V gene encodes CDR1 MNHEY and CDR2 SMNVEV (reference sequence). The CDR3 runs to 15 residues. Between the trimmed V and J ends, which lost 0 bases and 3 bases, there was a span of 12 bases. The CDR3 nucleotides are TGTGCCAGCAGTTTATCGGGCATTTTGGGCTACGAGCAGTACTTC. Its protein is CASSLSGILGYEQYF.